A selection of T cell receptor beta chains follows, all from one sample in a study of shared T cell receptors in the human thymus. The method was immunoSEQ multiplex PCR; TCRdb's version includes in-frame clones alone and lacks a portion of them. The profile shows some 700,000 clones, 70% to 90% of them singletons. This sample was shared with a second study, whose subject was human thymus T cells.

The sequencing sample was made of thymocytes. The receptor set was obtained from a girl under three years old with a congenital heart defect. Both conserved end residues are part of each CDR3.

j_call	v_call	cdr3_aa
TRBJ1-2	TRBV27	CASRPMAKLANYGYTF
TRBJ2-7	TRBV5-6	CASRLLTGTGGGDEQYF
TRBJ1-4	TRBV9	CASSRDSRNEKLFF
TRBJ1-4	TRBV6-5	CASSYQGWSEKLFF
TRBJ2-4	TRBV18	CASSPRISAGKGIQYF
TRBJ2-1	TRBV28	CASNSGEGDEQFF
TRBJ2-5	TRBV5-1	CASSQTGGETQYF
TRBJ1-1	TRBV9	CASSARPGRTEAFF
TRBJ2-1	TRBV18	CASSPLAGGPVDYNEQFF
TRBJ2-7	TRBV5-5	CASSQQHPGQGRGEQYF
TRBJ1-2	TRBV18	CASPHVVTGGAYGYTF
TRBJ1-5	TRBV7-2	CASSPYGRPRGQPQHF
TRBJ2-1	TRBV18	CASSRDGRPDNEQFF
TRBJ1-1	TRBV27	CASSLRGDDPEAFF
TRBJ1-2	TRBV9	CASSDTQPGQGVVGYTF
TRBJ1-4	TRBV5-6	CASSTRGRNEKLFF
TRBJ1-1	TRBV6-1	CASSTLTGSGREAFF
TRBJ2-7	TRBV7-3	CASSLTDRPSYEQYF
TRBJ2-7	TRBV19	CASSIRGRGDEQYF
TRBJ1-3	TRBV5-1	CASSLPGSGNTIYF
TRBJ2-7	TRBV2	CASSADRGDYEQYF
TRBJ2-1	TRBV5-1	CASSGTSGGSYNEQFF
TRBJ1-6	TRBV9	CASSSPRDRRRSYNSPLHF
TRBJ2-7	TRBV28	CASSLDRLFHEQYF
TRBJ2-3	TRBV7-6	CASSLNRRQGTPTDTQYF
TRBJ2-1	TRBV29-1	CSGCRGPTGVGYNEQFF
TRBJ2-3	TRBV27	CASSLDRLPDTQYF
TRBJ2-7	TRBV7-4	CASSLGRRGDGNYEQYF
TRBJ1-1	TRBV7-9	CASSPTGGGTEAFF
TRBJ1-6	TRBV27	CASSLGGATYNSPLHF
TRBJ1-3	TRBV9	CASSSDRLSAGNTIYF
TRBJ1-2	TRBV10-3	CAIRRDPGQGCYGYTF
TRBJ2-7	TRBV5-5	CASSLEGRGYEQYF
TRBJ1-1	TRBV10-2	CASSEQGVWEGLDTEAFF
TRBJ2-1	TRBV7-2	CASIIPRSGGAHNEQFF
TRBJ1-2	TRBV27	CASSRRQGEPLYGYTF
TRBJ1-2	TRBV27	CASSLRDRVVGNHHYGYGYTF
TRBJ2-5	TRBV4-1	CASSQPGTGEETQYF
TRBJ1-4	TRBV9	CASSPGGGHNEKLFF
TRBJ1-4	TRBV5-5	CASSLGTGPNEKLFF
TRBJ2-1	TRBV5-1	CASSLDLEAANSYNEQFF
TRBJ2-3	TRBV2	CASSEFSGVGAWDTQYF
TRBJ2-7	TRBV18	CASSPDRALDSEQYF
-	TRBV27	CASSLGHESYEQYF
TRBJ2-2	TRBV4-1	CASSRTGGTGTGELFF
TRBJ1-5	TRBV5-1	CASSLEPIDRFLMVGNQPQHF
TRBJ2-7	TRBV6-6	CASKRLPSSYEQYF
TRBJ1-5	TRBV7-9	CASSRHGQENQPQHF
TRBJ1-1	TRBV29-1	CSVDKWTGRDSEAFF
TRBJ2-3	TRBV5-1	CASSLEASGGIDTQYF
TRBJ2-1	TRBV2	CASPPGLKKKNEQFF
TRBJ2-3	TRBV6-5	CASSYRGGGSTDTQYF
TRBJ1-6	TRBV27	CASSLRQGRRSPLHF
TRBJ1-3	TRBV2	CASVLKQGNTIYF
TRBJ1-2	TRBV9	CASTLREGAGGYTF